Sequencing of this T cell receptor beta chain was carried out in a study of Japanese encephalitis immunity and Zika vaccine responses (dated by TCRdb to about 2021). Background for the entire study: Each included participant got alum-adjuvanted ZPIV three times, at weeks 0, 4 and 28, with every dose being 5.0 ug. Stimulations used ZIKV structural-protein peptide pools split into flavivirus-conserved and non-conserved sets, or JEV or YFV peptides matching the pre-vaccination. TCR repertoires were also analyzed from three flavivirus-naive individuals at weeks 2, 6 and 52 after starting ZPIV vaccination. Six representative participants per pre-vaccination group were picked for TCR sequencing, using samples from week 52 and from week 0, the point after pre-vaccination but before ZPIV. Two to three months ahead of the first ZPIV dose, 11 to 13 participants were given JEV vaccine (IXIARO) as a two-dose regimen with the doses 28 days apart. Before ZPIV, approximately eleven participants got a single dose of YFV vaccine (YF-VAX), while eight or nine participants were flavivirus-naive. The study asked whether earlier vaccination against Japanese encephalitis virus (JEV) or yellow fever virus (YFV) shaped CD4 T cell responses to the Zika vaccine. The ZIKV peptides, 15-mers that overlapped by 11 residues, were chosen for containing NetMHCpan/NetMHCII-predicted epitopes with affinity below 50 nM. Beyond this particular receptor, the publication reports: Samples clustered by participant with no similarity between individuals, suggesting no public TCRs were detected. Peptide-pool deconvolution was not performed because of sample size limitations, and consequently the individual peptides driving cross-reactive responses were not identified. After ZPIV, a significant decrease in repertoire richness of CD4 T cells responding to conserved ZIKV epitopes was observed in JEV-pre-vaccinated donors. The analysis covered only a subset of trial participants who had three doses and adequate samples, rather than the whole vaccinated cohort. Repertoire similarity across time-points and stimulations was higher in JEV-pre-vaccinated donors than in YFV-pre-vaccinated donors, indicating more clonotypes shared between ZIKV and JEV stimulation. CD8 T cell responses of very low magnitude were detected against ZIKV peptide pools and were observed in only a few individuals.

Library method: 5' RACE. Before sequencing, the TCRbeta libraries were pooled in proportion to the number of cells sorted for each library. Total RNA was extracted from the sorted cells with RNAzol RT, and cDNA was synthesized using an oligo(dT) primer and a template-switching oligo. The TCRbeta V-CDR3-J region was PCR-amplified with Kapa HiFi using a SMARTer oligo primer and a TCRbeta constant-region primer. Illumina adaptors and sample-specific index barcodes were added in a second PCR, with HighPrep bead cleanup and a Bioanalyzer check confirming a band of roughly 650 bp. Libraries were sequenced on an Illumina MiSeq with 2x151 bp paired-end reads. The study's own analysis went as follows. Reads were demultiplexed with an in-house Java program, and MiXCR assigned TCRbeta annotations and counted clonotypes. Repertoire overlap was measured with Morisita-Horn indices from the R package vegan, along with UPGMA clustering and Circos plots of recurring clonotypes. Shannon diversity and richness were normalized to the highest possible value given the input cell numbers, yielding values from 0 to 1. CDR3beta sequences were aligned using MUSCLE, distances were calculated using SeqinR, and multidimensional scaling was plotted in R. TCRdb reprocessed the public reads (quality trimming at Q25 with fastp, clone calling with MiXCR) and kept in-frame beta chains. CDR3 protein sequences are deduplicated, and each keeps its most common genes and DNA. In this record, the V and J calls reflect TCRdb's handling and not the investigators' own analysis. Counted in this sample were around 220 distinct CDR3 sequences; under 3.5% of them appeared once. Around 30% of the sample is in the top ten clones.

This clonotype is regarded as large (0.1 to 1%). Base qualities are not provided; no much larger clone lies one nucleotide away. The germline V gene encodes CDR1 LGHNA and CDR2 YSLEER. Counted from cysteine to phenylalanine, this CDR3 has 16 amino acids. Only the CDR3 part of the read is kept: 48 bases, read in frame from the first base. The junction shows trimming of 0 bases on V and 1 base on J, plus 12 bases between the germline ends. PBMCs were stained with CellTrace CFSE and grown for over 5 days in RPMI containing around 7.9% human serum and peptide pools at approximately 1 ug/mL each. Enrolled adults were healthy and seronegative for ZIKV, JEV, YFV, DENV and WNV by microneutralization screening. The samples were drawn from a phase 1 trial of an alum-adjuvanted Zika purified-inactivated virus (ZPIV) vaccine that was randomized, double-blinded and placebo-controlled. Peripheral blood mononuclear cells were isolated using a standard procedure and then kept frozen in liquid nitrogen until they were used.

This specimen consisted of antigen-activated CD8+ T cells from blood, cultured, obtained during a Zika inactivated vaccine study. This sequence uses TRBV4-3 and TRBJ1-1; the D gene lacks a confident call. This clonotype was obtained from an adult man who received an inactivated Zika virus vaccine. The DNA sequence follows: TGCGCCAGCAGCCAAGATCTTGGCACCTCGAACACTGAAGCTTTCTTT. It translates as CASSQDLGTSNTEAFF.